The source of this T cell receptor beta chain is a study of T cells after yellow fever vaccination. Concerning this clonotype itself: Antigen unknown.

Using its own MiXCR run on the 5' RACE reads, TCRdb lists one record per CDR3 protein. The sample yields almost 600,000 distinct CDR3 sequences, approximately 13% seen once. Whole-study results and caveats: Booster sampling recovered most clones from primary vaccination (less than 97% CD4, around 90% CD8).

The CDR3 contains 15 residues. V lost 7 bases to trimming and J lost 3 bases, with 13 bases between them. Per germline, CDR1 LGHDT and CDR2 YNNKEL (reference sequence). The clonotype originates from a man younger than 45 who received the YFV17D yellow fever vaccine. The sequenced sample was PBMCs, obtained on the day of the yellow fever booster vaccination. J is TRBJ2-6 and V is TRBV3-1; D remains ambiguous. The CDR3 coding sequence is TGTGCCAGCACCTTCCGTTCAAATGGGGCCAACGTCCTGACTTTC. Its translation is CASTFRSNGANVLTF. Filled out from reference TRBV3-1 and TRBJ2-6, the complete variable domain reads DTAVSQTPKYLVTQMGNDKSIKCEQNLGHDTMYWYKQDSKKFLKIMFSYNNKELIINETVPNRFSPKSPDKAHLNLHINSLELGDSAVYFCASTFRSNGANVLTFGAGSRLTVL.